The clone carrying this T cell receptor (beta chain) was seen just once. This CDR3 comprises 17 residues. With V trimmed by 3 bases and J by 9 bases, 14 bases remained unmatched. The germline gives CDR1 MNHNS, CDR2 SASEGT. The source of the sample is a study of memory CD8 T cells in hepatitis C reinfection. Measured with immunoSEQ multiplex PCR; TCRdb has only the in-frame clones, and not every one. The sample records approximately 50,000 clones, approximately 89% being singletons. Noted time point: pre-reinfection, 55 to 20 weeks before reinfection detection. TCR sequencing was done directly ex vivo on sorted cells, without expansion in vitro.

Sequencing input: naive CD8+ T cells sorted from blood. The J gene is TRBJ2-1, the V gene TRBV6-1; 10 bases fit TRBD2. The sequence was collected from a man younger than 35 with hepatitis C virus infection. CDR3 sequence (DNA): TGTGCCAGCAGTGATTTGGGGGGAAGCGGGAGGGATAGTGAGCAGTTCTTC. Amino acids: CASSDLGGSGRDSEQFF.